Listed below are T cell receptor beta chains from one sample, sequenced in a study of cytomegalovirus exposure and HLA in healthy donors. Some clones are missing from TCRdb's copy, which holds only in-frame ones; the method was immunoSEQ multiplex PCR. The top ten clones hold 0.2% to 0.3% of a sample with about 250,000 clones, approximately 85% of them seen once. Material for sequencing was PBMCs. The receptors stem from a girl aged 2-15 years in good health and CMV-seronegative. CDR3s include the opening cysteine and the closing phenylalanine or tryptophan. The D gene is left open where the match is weak. Rows may omit the clone size; those that give it use once, few, many or a size class.

v_call	clone_size	j_call	d_call	cdr3_nt	cdr3_aa
TRBV21-1	-	TRBJ2-7	-	TGTGCCAGCAGCAAAACCGGGACTAGCGGGTACGAGCAGTACTTC	CASSKTGTSGYEQYF
TRBV4-1	-	TRBJ1-2	-	TGCGCCAGCAGCCGGGACACCAACTATGGCTACACCTTC	CASSRDTNYGYTF
TRBV9	-	TRBJ2-4	TRBD1	TGTGCCAGCAGCATCTCGACAGGGGCCAAAAACATTCAGTACTTC	CASSISTGAKNIQYF
TRBV27	-	TRBJ1-5	-	TGTGCCAGCAGTCCGTATAGTCAGCCCCAGCATTTT	CASSPYSQPQHF
TRBV6-6	few	TRBJ1-4	-	TGTGCCAGCAGGCCCGACGGGACAACTAATGAAAAACTGTTTTTT	CASRPDGTTNEKLFF
TRBV6-4	few	TRBJ1-2	TRBD1	TGTGCCAGCAGTGACGGGACAGGGGCAGTTAGCTACACCTTC	CASSDGTGAVSYTF
TRBV5-1	-	TRBJ1-2	-	TGCGCCAGCAGCTTACAACAGGGCTACTATGGCTACACCTTC	CASSLQQGYYGYTF
TRBV7-8	-	TRBJ1-5	TRBD1	TGTGCCAGCAGCTTAGACAGGGGGTCTAAGCCCCAGCATTTT	CASSLDRGSKPQHF
TRBV5-6	-	TRBJ1-1	TRBD1	TGTGCCAGCAGCTTGAAGACAGGGTCCCAGGGAGCTTTCTTT	CASSLKTGSQGAFF
TRBV4-1	-	TRBJ2-3	TRBD2	TGCGCCAGCAGCCAAGTCTCTCGACTAGCGGGGTCAAGCACAGATACGCAGTATTTT	CASSQVSRLAGSSTDTQYF
TRBV7-9	-	TRBJ2-7	-	TGTGCCAGCCAGGACACCTACGAGCAGTACTTC	CASQDTYEQYF
TRBV9	-	TRBJ1-1	TRBD1	TGTGCCAGCAGCGCCAGACAGGGGATGGACACTGAAGCTTTCTTT	CASSARQGMDTEAFF
TRBV30	-	TRBJ2-3	-	TGTGCCTGGAGTGTACTTAGCGCCAGCACAGATACGCAGTATTTT	CAWSVLSASTDTQYF
TRBV6-1	once	TRBJ2-7	TRBD1	TGTGCCAGCAGTTCCGGGACAGGGATCCACGAGCAGTACTTC	CASSSGTGIHEQYF
TRBV7-8	-	TRBJ2-3	TRBD2	TGTGCCAGCAGCTTACCCGGGACTAGCGGGACAGATACGCAGTATTTT	CASSLPGTSGTDTQYF
TRBV25-1	-	TRBJ1-6	-	TGTGCCAGCAGTGGGGTCTTTGGAGGGTCCCGATATTCACCCCTCCACTTT	CASSGVFGGSRYSPLHF
TRBV27	-	TRBJ2-3	-	TGTGCCAGCAGTTTAGCGGCAGATACGCAGTATTTT	CASSLAADTQYF
TRBV6-1	once	TRBJ1-5	-	TGTGCCAGCAGTGAAAGTCACTATAGCAATCAGCCCCAGCATTTT	CASSESHYSNQPQHF
TRBV10-3	-	TRBJ2-6	-	TGTGCCATCAGTGAGTCCTGGGCTGGGGCCGACGTCCTGACTTTC	CAISESWAGADVLTF
TRBV5-1	-	TRBJ2-5	TRBD2	TGCGCCAGCAGCCTGACTAGCGGGAGGGCCATGGAGACCCAGTACTTC	CASSLTSGRAMETQYF
TRBV6-1	-	TRBJ2-7	-	TGTGCCAGCAGTGAGGGGCTTGGTGGGACCTACGAGCAGTACTTC	CASSEGLGGTYEQYF
TRBV6-5	-	TRBJ1-1	-	TGTGCCAGCAGTGAACTGGGGAGAACTGAAGCTTTCTTT	CASSELGRTEAFF
TRBV30	-	TRBJ1-2	-	TGTGCCTGGGGACGGGCGGGTGGCTACACCTTC	CAWGRAGGYTF
TRBV19	-	TRBJ2-2	-	TGTGCCAGTAGTACCCTCCCCAGGGTTGGGACCGGGGAGCTGTTTTTT	CASSTLPRVGTGELFF
TRBV7-9	-	TRBJ1-4	-	TGTGCTTCCTCCAGGGTCCCAACTAATGAAAAACTGTTTTTT	CASSRVPTNEKLFF
TRBV7-9	-	TRBJ1-5	-	TGTGCCAGCTCTGGGGCAGATCGACTTCAGCCCCAGCATTTT	CASSGADRLQPQHF
TRBV11-2	-	TRBJ2-7	-	TGTGCCAGCAGCTTAGGGACTACAACCTACGAGCAGTACTTC	CASSLGTTTYEQYF
TRBV6-5	-	TRBJ2-3	-	TGTGCCAGCAAAACTATCACAGATACGCAGTATTTT	CASKTITDTQYF
TRBV2	-	TRBJ2-7	-	TGTGCCAGCAGCGCTGGGGGGGCCTTGTACGAGCAGTACTTC	CASSAGGALYEQYF
TRBV6-1	once	TRBJ1-6	TRBD1	TGTGCCAGCAGTGAGAGGGACAGATTACCCCTCCACTTT	CASSERDRLPLHF
TRBV7-3	-	TRBJ2-2	-	TGTGCCAGCAGCGGCGGGGCCCATGGGACCGGGGAGCTGTTTTTT	CASSGGAHGTGELFF
TRBV6-5	-	TRBJ1-4	-	TGTGCCAGCAGTTACCAGACAAGGCTTGGAGAAAAACTGTTTTTT	CASSYQTRLGEKLFF
TRBV7-9	-	TRBJ2-6	-	TGTGCCAGCAGCTTACGACAGTCCGGGGCCAACGTCCTGACTTTC	CASSLRQSGANVLTF
TRBV6-5	-	TRBJ2-3	TRBD2	TGTGCCAGCAGTCAGCTAGCGGGATCGAGGGATACGCAGTATTTT	CASSQLAGSRDTQYF
TRBV27	-	TRBJ2-1	TRBD2	TGTGCCAGCAGTCCGATATGGACTAGCGGGAGGAATAATGAGCAGTTCTTC	CASSPIWTSGRNNEQFF
TRBV27	-	TRBJ2-7	-	TGTGCCAGCAGTGACCTCCAGGGATACGAGCAGTACTTC	CASSDLQGYEQYF
TRBV6-5	-	TRBJ2-7	-	TGTGCCATTCGGGAGAAGGGCTCCTACGAGCAGTACTTC	CAIREKGSYEQYF
TRBV2	-	TRBJ2-1	-	TGTGCCAGCAGCCCCAGAACCCTGACCTACAATGAGCAGTTCTTC	CASSPRTLTYNEQFF
TRBV7-9	few	TRBJ1-1	-	TGTTCCAGCAGCTTAGGGGCCACTGAAGCTTTCTTT	CSSSLGATEAFF
TRBV6-6	once	TRBJ2-1	-	TGTGCCAGCCAACGGGGCTCCTACAATGAGCAGTTCTTC	CASQRGSYNEQFF
TRBV19	-	TRBJ2-1	TRBD2	TGTGCCAGTAGTGCCGGGACTAGCGGGAGTCATCGCGAGCAGTTCTTC	CASSAGTSGSHREQFF
TRBV15	-	TRBJ2-6	-	TGTGCCACCAGCAGGACTCAGGGCTCTGGGGCCAACGTCCTGACTTTC	CATSRTQGSGANVLTF
TRBV7-3	-	TRBJ1-3	-	TGTGCCAGCAGCTTCGGCCCCAGGGGCCCCGGAAACACCATATATTTT	CASSFGPRGPGNTIYF
TRBV5-1	few	TRBJ2-7	TRBD2	TGCGCCAGCAGCCCGGGGACTAGCGGCTACGAGCAGTACTTC	CASSPGTSGYEQYF
TRBV19	-	TRBJ2-3	TRBD2	TGTGCCAGTATGGGACTAGCGGGAAGTGATACGCAGTATTTT	CASMGLAGSDTQYF
TRBV7-9	-	TRBJ1-2	-	TGTTCCAGCAGCTTAGCCCTCTATGGCTACACCTTC	CSSSLALYGYTF
TRBV9	-	TRBJ2-1	TRBD2	TGTGCCAGCAGCACCAGGACTAGCGGGGCATACAATGAGCAGTTCTTC	CASSTRTSGAYNEQFF
TRBV2	-	TRBJ2-7	-	TGTGCCAGCACCAGGGATAACGAGCAGTACTTC	CASTRDNEQYF
TRBV2	-	TRBJ1-5	TRBD1	TGTGCCAGCAGTACGGACAGGTATAGCAATCAGCCCCAGCATTTT	CASSTDRYSNQPQHF
TRBV6-1	-	TRBJ1-3	-	TGTGCCAGCAGTGAAGCGGGGCGAGCGAACACCATATATTTT	CASSEAGRANTIYF
TRBV19	-	TRBJ1-5	-	TGTGCCAGCCAACCTCCGGCGGGAAATCAGCCCCAGCATTTT	CASQPPAGNQPQHF
TRBV29-1	-	TRBJ1-2	-	TGCAGCGTTGAGGCTGTCGGGGTAGGCTATGGCTACACCTTC	CSVEAVGVGYGYTF
TRBV10-3	-	TRBJ2-7	TRBD1	TGTGCCATCAGTGAATCGGGACAGACCTACGAGCAGTACTTC	CAISESGQTYEQYF
TRBV18	-	TRBJ2-2	TRBD2	TGTGCCAGCTCACCGAAGCGGGAGGGCGCGAACACCGGGGAGCTGTTTTTT	CASSPKREGANTGELFF
TRBV6-5	-	TRBJ1-2	TRBD1	TGTGCCAGCGGGTACAGGGGGCCCATGGATGGCTACACCTTC	CASGYRGPMDGYTF